The clone carrying this T cell receptor beta chain turned up a few times. The antigen is unknown. This record comes from a study of cytomegalovirus exposure and HLA in healthy donors. About the study: Across 300 to 400 genotyped donors, about 86% landed in the Caucasian-associated ancestry cluster. The study's findings and limits: Across donors, sequencing depth was assumed by presence/absence analyses to be roughly uniform. Donor immune exposure was known only as CMV serostatus.

Germline trimming cut 5 bases from V and 4 bases from J; bases unmatched to any gene: 6. Germline V gives CDR1 SGHRS, CDR2 YFSETQ. This CDR3 is built from 15 residues. Researchers ran the PCR with 60 Vbeta and 13 Jbeta primers. Profiled with immunoSEQ multiplex PCR; TCRdb holds only in-frame clones, not every one. Of 150,000 to 200,000 clones listed, over 75% were seen once; the top ten hold around 1.3%. The sequenced material came from PBMCs. The receptor's source is a woman aged 30 to 39 in good health and CMV-seronegative. The V and J genes are TRBV5-1 and TRBJ1-6; 7 bases map to TRBD1. The CDR3 DNA is TGCGCCAGCAGATCTTCACAGGGGTATAATTCACCCCTCCACTTT. This encodes CASRSSQGYNSPLHF.